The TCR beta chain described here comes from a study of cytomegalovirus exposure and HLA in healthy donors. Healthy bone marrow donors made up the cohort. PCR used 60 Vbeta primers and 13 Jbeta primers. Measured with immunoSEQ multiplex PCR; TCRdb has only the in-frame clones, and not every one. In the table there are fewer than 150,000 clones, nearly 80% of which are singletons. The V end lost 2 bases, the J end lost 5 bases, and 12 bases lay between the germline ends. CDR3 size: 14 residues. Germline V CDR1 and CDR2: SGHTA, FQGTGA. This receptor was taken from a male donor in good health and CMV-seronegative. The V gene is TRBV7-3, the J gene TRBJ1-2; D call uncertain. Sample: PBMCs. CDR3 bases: TGTGCCAGCAGCTTACCTCACACATTATATGGCTACACCTTC. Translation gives CASSLPHTLYGYTF.